This T cell receptor beta chain emerged from a study of blood T cell repertoires in COVID-19 (dated by TCRdb to 2018 to 2020). At the level of the whole study: The collaborator samples originated in the United States, Italy and Spain and spanned the acute and convalescent phases of COVID-19. The prospective study material was composed of cDNA or gDNA derived from T cells, B-cell-depleted T cells, or PBMCs. Subjects who had been exposed to COVID-19, were actively infected with it, or had recovered from it provided the deeply sampled blood TCRbeta repertoires that made up the dataset. The repertoires were released in a freely available public database meant as a resource for research on the immune response to SARS-CoV-2. The samples were drawn from two sources: the first 160 participants of the ongoing ImmuneRACE study, and 1,000 to 1,500 subjects contributed by 6 global collaborators. Sample metadata almost always included a de-identified subject ID, COVID-19 status, age in years and sex. Where HLA class I and class II types were available, the types were taken from metadata supplied by the sample provider, not from assay-based typing.

TCRbeta CDR3 regions were amplified from genomic DNA using the immunoSEQ Assay, a bias-controlled multiplex PCR. Per the source publication's procedure: The number of nucleated cells in each sample was estimated by amplification of reference gene primers within the assay. To quantify the absolute abundance of each unique TCRbeta CDR3 rearrangement, sequence reads were collapsed and filtered. Productive Simpson clonality was computed per sample as the square root of Simpson's diversity index over productive rearrangements. In TCRdb, the immuneACCESS table is reduced to in-frame sequences with V and J assigned. These tables do not hold every clone; where another copy was compared, an unresolved V gene accounts for under half, and the others remain unexplained. Clone size and V and J calls were adopted from that table, with D and trimming inferred from the DNA. The sample includes around 100,000 clones, with about 79% observed a single time. The biggest ten clones account for about 3.6% of the sample.

Between the V and J ends, shortened by 0 bases and 4 bases respectively, the junction contains 4 bases. Spanning cysteine to phenylalanine, the CDR3 consists of 13 amino acids. The kept DNA is CDR3 alone, 39 bases in frame from the first base. Based on the germline V gene, the CDR1 and CDR2 sequences are LGHNA and YSLEER. A remark on this clone: It lacks a known antigen. One base away there is no much larger clone; base qualities are not given.

Whole blood was collected in K2EDTA tubes by collaborating institutions according to the institutions' own protocols. For TCRbeta analysis, collaborator samples were shipped as frozen whole blood, as isolated PBMCs, or as DNA extracted from either sample type. On the study overall, not on this receptor specifically: Clinical and demographic metadata were provided uncurated, with the amount varying by source and participant.

Sequenced material: peripheral blood. The chain joins TRBV4-3 to TRBJ2-1; too little of a D gene remains to name it. The TCR comes from an elderly woman with active or convalescent COVID-19. The CDR3 sequence is CASSQDVYNEQFF. The nucleotide sequence is TGCGCCAGCAGCCAAGACGTATACAATGAGCAGTTCTTC.